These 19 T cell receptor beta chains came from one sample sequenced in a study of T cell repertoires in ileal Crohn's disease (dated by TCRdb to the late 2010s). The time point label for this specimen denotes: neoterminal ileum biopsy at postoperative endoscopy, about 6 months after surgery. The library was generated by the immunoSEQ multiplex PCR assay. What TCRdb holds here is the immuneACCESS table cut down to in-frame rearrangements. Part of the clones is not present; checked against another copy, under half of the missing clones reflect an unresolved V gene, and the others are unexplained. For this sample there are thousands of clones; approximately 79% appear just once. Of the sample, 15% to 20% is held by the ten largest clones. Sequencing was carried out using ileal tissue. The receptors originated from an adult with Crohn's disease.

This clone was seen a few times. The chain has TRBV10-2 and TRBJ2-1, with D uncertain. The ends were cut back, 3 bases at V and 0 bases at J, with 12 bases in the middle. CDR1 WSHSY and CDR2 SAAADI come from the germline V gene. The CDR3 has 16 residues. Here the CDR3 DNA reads TGCGCCAGCAGTGATGAAGCGATGAGCTCCTACAATGAGCAGTTCTTC. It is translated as CASSDEAMSSYNEQFF.

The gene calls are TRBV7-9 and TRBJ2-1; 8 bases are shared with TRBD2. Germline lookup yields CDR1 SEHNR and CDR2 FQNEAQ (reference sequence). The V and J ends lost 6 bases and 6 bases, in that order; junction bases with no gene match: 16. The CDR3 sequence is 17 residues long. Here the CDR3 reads CASSVPGTSYRGNEQFF. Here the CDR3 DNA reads TGTGCCAGCAGTGTTCCCGGGACTAGTTATAGAGGCAATGAGCAGTTCTTC. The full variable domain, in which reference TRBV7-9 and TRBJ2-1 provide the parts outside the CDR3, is DTGVSQNPRHKITKRGQNVTFRCDPISEHNRLYWYRQTLGQGPEFLTYFQNEAQLEKSRLLSDRFSAERPKGSFSTLEIQRTEQGDSAMYLCASSVPGTSYRGNEQFFGPGTRLTVL.

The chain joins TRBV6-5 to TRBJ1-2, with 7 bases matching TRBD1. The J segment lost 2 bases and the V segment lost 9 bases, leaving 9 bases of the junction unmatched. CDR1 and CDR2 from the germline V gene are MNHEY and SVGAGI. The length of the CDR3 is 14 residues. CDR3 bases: TGTGCCAGTGCGGGGACAGACATCAACTATGGCTACACCTTC. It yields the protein CASAGTDINYGYTF.

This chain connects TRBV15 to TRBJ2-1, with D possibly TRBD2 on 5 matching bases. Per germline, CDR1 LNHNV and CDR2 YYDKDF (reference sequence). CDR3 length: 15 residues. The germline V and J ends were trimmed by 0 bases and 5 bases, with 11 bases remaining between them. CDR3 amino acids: CATSRDSSGHNEQFF. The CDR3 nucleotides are TGTGCCACCAGCAGAGATTCGAGCGGCCACAATGAGCAGTTCTTC.

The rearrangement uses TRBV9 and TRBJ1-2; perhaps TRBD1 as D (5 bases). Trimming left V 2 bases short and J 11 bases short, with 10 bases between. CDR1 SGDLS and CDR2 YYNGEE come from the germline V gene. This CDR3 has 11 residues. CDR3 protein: CASSVGHVYTF. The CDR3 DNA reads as TGTGCCAGCAGCGTTGGACACGTTTACACCTTC.

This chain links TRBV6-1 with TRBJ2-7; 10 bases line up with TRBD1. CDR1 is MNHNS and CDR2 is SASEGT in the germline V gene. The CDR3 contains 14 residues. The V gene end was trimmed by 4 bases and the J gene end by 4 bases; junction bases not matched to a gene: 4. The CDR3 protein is CASSAPGQGYEQYF. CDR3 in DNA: TGTGCCAGCAGTGCTCCGGGACAGGGGTACGAGCAGTACTTC.

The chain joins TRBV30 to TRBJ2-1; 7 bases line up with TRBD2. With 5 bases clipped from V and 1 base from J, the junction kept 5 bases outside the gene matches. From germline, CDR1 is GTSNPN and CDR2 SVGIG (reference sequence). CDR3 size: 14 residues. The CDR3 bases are TGTGCCTGGCAACTAGCGTTATCCTACAATGAGCAGTTCTTC. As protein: CAWQLALSYNEQFF.

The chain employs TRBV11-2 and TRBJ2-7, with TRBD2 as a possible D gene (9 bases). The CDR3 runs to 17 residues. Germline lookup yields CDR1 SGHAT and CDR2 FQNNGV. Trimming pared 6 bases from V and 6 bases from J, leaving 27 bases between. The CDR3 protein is CASSSQGARRLAVEQYF. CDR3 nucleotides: TGTGCCAGCAGTTCTCAGGGGGCGCGGCGACTAGCGGTCGAGCAGTACTTC.

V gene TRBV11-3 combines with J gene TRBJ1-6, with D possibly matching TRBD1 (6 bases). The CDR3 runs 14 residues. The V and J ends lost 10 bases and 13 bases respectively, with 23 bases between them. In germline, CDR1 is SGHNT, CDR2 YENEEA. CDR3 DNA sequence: TGTGCCACCGAAGCGTGGGACATCACCTTCCCCCTCCACTTT. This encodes CATEAWDITFPLHF. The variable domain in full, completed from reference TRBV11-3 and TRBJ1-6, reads EAGVVQSPRYKIIEKKQPVAFWCNPISGHNTLYWYLQNLGQGPELLIRYENEEAVDDSQLPKDRFSAERLKGVDSTLKIQPAELGDSAVYLCATEAWDITFPLHFGNGTRLTVT.

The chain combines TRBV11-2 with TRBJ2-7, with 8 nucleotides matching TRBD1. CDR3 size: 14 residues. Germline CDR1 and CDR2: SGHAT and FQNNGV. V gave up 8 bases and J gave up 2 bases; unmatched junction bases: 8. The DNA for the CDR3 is TGTGCCAGCGGCGGACAGGGTTTCCCCTACGAGCAGTACTTC. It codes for CASGGQGFPYEQYF.

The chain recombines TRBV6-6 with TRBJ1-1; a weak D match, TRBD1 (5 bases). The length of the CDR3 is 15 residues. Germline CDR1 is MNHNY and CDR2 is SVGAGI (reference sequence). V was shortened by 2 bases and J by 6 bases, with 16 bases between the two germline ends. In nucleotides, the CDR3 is TGTGCCAGCAGTTACGGTGAGGGCTCGGGGGCTGAAGCTTTCTTT. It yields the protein CASSYGEGSGAEAFF.

The CDR3 loop reads CAISVAGNTDTQYF. CDR3 nucleotide sequence: TGTGCCATCAGCGTAGCGGGGAACACAGATACGCAGTATTTT. The genes are TRBV10-3 and TRBJ2-3, with 8 positions matching TRBD2. Germline trimming cut 6 bases from V and 2 bases from J; bases unmatched to any gene: 4. The CDR3 consists of 14 residues. From germline, CDR1 is ENHRY and CDR2 SYGVKD.

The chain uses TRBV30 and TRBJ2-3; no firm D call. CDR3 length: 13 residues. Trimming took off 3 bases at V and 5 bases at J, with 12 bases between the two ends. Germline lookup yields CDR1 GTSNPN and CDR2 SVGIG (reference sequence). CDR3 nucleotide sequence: TGTGCCTGGAGCACCCAGGTAGGAGATACGCAGTATTTT. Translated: CAWSTQVGDTQYF.

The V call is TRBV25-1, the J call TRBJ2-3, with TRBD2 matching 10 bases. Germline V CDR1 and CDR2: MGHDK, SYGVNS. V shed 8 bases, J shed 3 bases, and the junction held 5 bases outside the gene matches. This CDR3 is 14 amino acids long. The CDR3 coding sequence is TGTGCCAGCCAAGGACTAGCGGCGACAGATACGCAGTATTTT. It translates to CASQGLAATDTQYF.

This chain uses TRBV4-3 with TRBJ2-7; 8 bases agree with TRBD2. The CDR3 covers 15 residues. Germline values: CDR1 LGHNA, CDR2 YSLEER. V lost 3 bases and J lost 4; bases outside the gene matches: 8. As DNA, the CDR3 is TGCGCCAGCAGCCACGAGCGGGGGTTAGAGTACGAGCAGTACTTC. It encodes CASSHERGLEYEQYF.

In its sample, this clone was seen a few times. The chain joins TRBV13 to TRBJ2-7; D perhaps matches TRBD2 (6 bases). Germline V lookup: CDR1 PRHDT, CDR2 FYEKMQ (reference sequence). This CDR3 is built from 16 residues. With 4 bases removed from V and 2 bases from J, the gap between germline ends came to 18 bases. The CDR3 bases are TGTGCCAGCAGCTCTACCCCGCGGCGGGAAGCCTACGAGCAGTACTTC. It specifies CASSSTPRREAYEQYF.

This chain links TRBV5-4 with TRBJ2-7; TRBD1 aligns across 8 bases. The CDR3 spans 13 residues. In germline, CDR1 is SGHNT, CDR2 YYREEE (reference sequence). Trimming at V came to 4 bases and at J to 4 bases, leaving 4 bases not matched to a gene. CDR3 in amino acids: CASSRNRGYEQYF. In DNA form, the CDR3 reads TGTGCCAGCAGCCGAAACAGGGGGTACGAGCAGTACTTC.

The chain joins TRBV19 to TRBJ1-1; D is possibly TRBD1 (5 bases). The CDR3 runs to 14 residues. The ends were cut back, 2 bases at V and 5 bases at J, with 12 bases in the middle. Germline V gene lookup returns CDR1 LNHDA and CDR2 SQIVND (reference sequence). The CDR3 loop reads CASSIKGRGTEAFF. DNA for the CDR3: TGTGCCAGTAGTATAAAGGGGAGGGGTACTGAAGCTTTCTTT.

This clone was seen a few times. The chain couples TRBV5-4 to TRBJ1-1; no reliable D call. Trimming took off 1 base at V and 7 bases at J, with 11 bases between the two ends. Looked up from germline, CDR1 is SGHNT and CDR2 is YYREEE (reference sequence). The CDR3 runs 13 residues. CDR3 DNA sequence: TGTGCCAGCAGCTTGAGACATGAAGTTGAAGCTTTCTTT. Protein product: CASSLRHEVEAFF.